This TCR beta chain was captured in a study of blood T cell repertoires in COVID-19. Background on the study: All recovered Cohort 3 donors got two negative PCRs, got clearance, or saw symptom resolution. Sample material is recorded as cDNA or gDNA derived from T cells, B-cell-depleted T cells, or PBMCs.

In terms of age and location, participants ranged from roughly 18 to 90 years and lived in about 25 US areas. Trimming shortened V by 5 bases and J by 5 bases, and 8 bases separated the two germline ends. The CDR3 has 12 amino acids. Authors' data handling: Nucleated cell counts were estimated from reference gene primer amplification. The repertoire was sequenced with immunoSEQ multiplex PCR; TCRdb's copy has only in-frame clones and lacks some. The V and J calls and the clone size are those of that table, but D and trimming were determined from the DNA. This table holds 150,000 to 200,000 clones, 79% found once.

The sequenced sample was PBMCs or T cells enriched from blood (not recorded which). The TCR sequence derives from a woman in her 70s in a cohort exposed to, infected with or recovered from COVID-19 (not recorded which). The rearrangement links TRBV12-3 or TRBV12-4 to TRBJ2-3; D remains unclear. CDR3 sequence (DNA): TGTGCCAGCAGTCTCACGGGAGATACGCAGTATTTT. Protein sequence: CASSLTGDTQYF.